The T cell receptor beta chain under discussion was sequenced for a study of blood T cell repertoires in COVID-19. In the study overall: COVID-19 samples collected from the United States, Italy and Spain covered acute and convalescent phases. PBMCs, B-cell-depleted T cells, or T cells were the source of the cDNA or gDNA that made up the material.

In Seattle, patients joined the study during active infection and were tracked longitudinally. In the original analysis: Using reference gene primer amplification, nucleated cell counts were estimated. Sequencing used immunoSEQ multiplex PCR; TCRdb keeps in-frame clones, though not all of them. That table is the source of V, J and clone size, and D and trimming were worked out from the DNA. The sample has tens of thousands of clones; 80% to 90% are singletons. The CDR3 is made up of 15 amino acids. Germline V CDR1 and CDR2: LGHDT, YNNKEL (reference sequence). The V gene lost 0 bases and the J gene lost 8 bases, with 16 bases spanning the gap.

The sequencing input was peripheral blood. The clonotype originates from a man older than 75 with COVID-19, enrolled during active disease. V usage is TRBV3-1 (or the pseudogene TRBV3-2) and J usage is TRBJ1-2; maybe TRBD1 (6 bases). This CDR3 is CASSQDREQGEGYTF. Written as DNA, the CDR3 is TGTGCCAGCAGCCAAGATAGGGAACAGGGAGAGGGCTACACCTTC.